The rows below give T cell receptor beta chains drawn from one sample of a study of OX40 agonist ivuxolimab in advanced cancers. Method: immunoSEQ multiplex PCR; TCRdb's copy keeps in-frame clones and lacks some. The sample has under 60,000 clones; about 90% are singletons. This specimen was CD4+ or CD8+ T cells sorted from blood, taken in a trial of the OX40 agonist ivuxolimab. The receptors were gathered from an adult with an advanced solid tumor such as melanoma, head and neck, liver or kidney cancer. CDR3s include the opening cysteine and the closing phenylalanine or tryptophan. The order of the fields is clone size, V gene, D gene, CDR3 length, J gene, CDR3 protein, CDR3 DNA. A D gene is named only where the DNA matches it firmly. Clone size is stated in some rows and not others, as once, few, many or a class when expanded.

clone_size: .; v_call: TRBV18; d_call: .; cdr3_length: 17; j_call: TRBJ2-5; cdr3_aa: CASSPPRGRSYQETQYF; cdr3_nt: TGTGCCAGCTCACCACCTCGAGGCAGATCGTACCAAGAGACCCAGTACTTC
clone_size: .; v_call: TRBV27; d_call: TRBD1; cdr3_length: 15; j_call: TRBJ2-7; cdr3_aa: CASSLEGQGSYEQYF; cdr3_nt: TGTGCCAGCAGTTTAGAAGGACAGGGCTCCTACGAGCAGTACTTC
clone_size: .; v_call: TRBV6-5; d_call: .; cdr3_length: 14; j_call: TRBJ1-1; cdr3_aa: CASTPTGLNTEAFF; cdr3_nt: TGTGCCAGCACCCCAACAGGGCTGAACACTGAAGCTTTCTTT
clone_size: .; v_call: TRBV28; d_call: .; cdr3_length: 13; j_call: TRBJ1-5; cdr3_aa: CASSFRGGQPQHF; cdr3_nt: TGTGCCAGCAGTTTTCGGGGAGGACAGCCCCAGCATTTT
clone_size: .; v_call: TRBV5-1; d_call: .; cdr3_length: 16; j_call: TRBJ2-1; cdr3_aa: CASSLGDSVSYNEQFF; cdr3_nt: TGCGCCAGCAGCTTGGGCGACAGCGTCTCCTACAATGAGCAGTTCTTC
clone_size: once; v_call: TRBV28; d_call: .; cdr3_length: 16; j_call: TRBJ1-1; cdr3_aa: CASSPPPGRGNTEAFF; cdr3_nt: TGTGCCAGCAGCCCCCCCCCGGGACGGGGAAACACTGAAGCTTTCTTT
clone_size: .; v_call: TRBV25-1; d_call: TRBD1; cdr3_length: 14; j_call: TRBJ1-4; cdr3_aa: CASSDTGGGEKLFF; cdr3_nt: TGTGCCAGCAGTGACACAGGGGGCGGTGAAAAACTGTTTTTT
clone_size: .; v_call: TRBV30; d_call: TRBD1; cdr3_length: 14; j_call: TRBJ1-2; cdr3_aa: CAWTHQGATNGYTF; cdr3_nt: TGTGCCTGGACACATCAGGGGGCGACAAATGGCTACACCTTC
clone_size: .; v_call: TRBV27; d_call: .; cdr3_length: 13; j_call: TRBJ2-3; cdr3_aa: CASARKRTDTQYF; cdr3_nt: TGTGCCAGCGCTAGGAAGAGGACAGATACGCAGTATTTT
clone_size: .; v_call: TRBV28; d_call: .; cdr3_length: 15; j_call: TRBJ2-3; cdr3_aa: CASHSRGKPTDTQYF; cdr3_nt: TGTGCCAGCCACTCCAGGGGAAAGCCAACAGATACGCAGTATTTT
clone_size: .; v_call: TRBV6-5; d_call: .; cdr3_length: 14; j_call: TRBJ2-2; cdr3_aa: CAIRRDRYTGELFF; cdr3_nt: TGTGCCATTCGGAGGGACAGATACACCGGGGAGCTGTTTTTT
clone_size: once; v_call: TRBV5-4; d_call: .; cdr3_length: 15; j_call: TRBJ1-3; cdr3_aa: CASSTRQSLGNTIYF; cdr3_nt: TGTGCCAGCAGCACAAGACAGAGCCTTGGAAACACCATATATTTT
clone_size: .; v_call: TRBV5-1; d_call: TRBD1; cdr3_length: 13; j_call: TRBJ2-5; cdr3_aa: CASTTGGKETQYF; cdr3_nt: TGCGCCAGCACGACAGGGGGTAAAGAGACCCAGTACTTC
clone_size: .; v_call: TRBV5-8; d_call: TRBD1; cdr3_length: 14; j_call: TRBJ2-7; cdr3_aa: CASSPIRARGEQYF; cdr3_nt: TGTGCCAGCAGCCCCATAAGGGCCAGGGGGGAGCAGTACTTC
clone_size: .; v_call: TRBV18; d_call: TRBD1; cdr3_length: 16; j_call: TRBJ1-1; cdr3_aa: CASSPPTGGGNTEAFF; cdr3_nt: TGTGCCAGCTCACCACCGACAGGGGGAGGAAACACTGAAGCTTTCTTT
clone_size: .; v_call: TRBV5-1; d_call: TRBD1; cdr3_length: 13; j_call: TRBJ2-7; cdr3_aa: CASSTGGPDEQYF; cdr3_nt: TGCGCCAGCAGCACAGGGGGGCCGGACGAGCAGTACTTC
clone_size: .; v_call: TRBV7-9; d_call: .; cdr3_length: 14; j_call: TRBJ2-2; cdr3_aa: CASSLDSRAGELFF; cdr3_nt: TGTGCCAGCAGCTTGGACTCCCGGGCCGGGGAGCTGTTTTTT
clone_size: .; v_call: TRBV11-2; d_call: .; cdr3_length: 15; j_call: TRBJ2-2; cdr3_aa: CASSLPWTEAGELFF; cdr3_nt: TGTGCCAGCAGCCTTCCCTGGACGGAGGCCGGGGAGCTGTTTTTT
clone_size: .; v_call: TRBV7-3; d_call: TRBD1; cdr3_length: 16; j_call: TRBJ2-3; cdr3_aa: CASSIPGQYSTDTQYF; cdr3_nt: TGTGCCAGCAGCATACCGGGACAGTATAGCACAGATACGCAGTATTTT
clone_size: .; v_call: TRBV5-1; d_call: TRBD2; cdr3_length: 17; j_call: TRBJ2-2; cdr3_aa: CASSLRSGTRNTGELFF; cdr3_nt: TGCGCCAGCAGCTTGAGATCCGGGACTAGGAACACCGGGGAGCTGTTTTTT
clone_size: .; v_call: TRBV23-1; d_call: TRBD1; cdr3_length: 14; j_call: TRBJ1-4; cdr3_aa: CASSAGGNCEKLFF; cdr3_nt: TGCGCCAGCAGCGCAGGGGGGAACTGTGAAAAACTGTTTTTT
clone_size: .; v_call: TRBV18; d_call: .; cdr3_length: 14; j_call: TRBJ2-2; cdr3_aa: CASSPVPNTGELFF; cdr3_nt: TGTGCCAGCTCACCAGTCCCGAACACCGGGGAGCTGTTTTTT
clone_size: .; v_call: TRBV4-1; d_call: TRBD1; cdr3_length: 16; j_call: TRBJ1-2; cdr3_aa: CASSLLTPGTGGGYTF; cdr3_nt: TGCGCCAGCAGCTTGCTGACGCCCGGGACAGGAGGTGGCTACACCTTC
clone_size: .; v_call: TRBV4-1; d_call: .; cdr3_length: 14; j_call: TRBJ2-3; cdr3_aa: CASSQPITGDTQYF; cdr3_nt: TGCGCCAGCAGCCAACCTATAACCGGAGATACGCAGTATTTT
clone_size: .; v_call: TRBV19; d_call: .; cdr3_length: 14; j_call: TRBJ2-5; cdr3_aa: CASSIRPVRETQYF; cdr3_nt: TGTGCCAGTAGTATTCGGCCGGTTAGGGAGACCCAGTACTTC
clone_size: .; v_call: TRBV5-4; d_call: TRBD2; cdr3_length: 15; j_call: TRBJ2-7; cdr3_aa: CASHSATSGPYEQYF; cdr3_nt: TGTGCCAGCCATAGTGCGACTAGCGGACCCTACGAGCAGTACTTC
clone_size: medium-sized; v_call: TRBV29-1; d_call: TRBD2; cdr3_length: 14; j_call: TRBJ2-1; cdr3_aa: CSVERWSGRGEQFF; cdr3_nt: TGCAGCGTTGAAAGATGGAGCGGGAGGGGTGAGCAGTTCTTC
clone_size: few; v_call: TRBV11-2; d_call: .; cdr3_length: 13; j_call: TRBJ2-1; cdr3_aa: CASSLDAPNEQFF; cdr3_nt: TGTGCCAGCAGCTTAGACGCCCCCAATGAGCAGTTCTTC
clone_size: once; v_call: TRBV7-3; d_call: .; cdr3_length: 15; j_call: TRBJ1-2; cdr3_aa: CASSLGGRKKAGYTF; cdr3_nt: TGTGCCAGCAGCTTAGGTGGCAGGAAAAAGGCTGGCTACACCTTC
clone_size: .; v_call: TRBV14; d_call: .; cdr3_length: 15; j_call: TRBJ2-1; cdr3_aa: CASSQDPLIYNEQFF; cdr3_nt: TGTGCCAGCAGCCAAGATCCCCTAATCTACAATGAGCAGTTCTTC
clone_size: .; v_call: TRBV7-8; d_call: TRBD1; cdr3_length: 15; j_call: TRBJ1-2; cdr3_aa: CASSSRQGPWDGYTF; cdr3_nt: TGTGCCAGCAGCTCCCGACAGGGGCCGTGGGATGGCTACACCTTC
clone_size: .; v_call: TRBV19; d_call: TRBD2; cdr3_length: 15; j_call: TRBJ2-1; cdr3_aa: CASSRRTSGNNEQFF; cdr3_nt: TGTGCCAGTAGTCGGAGGACTAGCGGCAACAATGAGCAGTTCTTC
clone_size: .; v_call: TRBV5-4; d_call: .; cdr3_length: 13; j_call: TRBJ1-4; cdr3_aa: CASSPGWGKKLFF; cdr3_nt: TGTGCCAGCAGCCCGGGGTGGGGCAAGAAACTGTTTTTT
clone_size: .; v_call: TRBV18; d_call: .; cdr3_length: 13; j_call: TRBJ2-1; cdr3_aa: CASSIWGNNEQFF; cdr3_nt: TGTGCCAGCTCAATCTGGGGAAACAATGAGCAGTTCTTC
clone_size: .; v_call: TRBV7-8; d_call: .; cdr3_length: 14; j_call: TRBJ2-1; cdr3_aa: CASSLATTYNEQFF; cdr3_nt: TGTGCCAGCAGCTTAGCGACGACCTACAATGAGCAGTTCTTC
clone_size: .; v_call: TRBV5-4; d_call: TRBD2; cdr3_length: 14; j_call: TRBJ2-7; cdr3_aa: CASSPGTSGYEQYF; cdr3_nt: TGTGCCAGCAGCCCTGGGACTAGCGGCTACGAGCAGTACTTC
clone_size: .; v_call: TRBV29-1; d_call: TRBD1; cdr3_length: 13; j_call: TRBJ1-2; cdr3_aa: CSSGTGLNYGYTF; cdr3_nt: TGCAGCTCCGGGACAGGGCTAAACTATGGCTACACCTTC
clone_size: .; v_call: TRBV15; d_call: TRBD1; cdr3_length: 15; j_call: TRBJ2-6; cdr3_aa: CAVLNRGHGANVLTF; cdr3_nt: TGTGCCGTACTAAACAGGGGGCATGGGGCCAACGTCCTGACTTTC
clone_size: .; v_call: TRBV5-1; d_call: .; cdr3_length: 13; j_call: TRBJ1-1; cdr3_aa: CASSFQRNTEAFF; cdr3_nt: TGCGCCAGCAGCTTTCAGAGGAACACTGAAGCTTTCTTT
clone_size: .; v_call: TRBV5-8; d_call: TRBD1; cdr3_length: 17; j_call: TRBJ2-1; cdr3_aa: CASSLGRGTGSVLGQFF; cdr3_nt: TGTGCCAGCAGCTTGGGGAGGGGGACAGGCTCTGTGTTGGGGCAGTTCTTC
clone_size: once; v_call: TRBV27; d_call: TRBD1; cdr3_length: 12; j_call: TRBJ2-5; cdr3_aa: CASWTGEETQYF; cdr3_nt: TGTGCCAGCTGGACAGGGGAGGAGACCCAGTACTTC
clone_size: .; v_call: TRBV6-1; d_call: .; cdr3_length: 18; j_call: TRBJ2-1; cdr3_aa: CASSETTYQGLGYNEQFF; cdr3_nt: TGTGCCAGCAGTGAAACAACCTACCAGGGTTTAGGATACAATGAGCAGTTCTTC
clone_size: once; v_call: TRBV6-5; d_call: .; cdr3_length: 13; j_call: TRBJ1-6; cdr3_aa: CASGPTGPSPLHF; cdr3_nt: TGTGCCAGCGGACCAACGGGGCCATCACCCCTCCACTTT